This T cell receptor beta chain is drawn from a study of T-cell memory formation after mild COVID-19. The CDR3 has 16 residues. V lost 5 bases and J lost 5; bases outside the gene matches: 13. CDR1 is SGHVS, CDR2 FNYEAQ, per germline. A word on this clonotype: No antigen is known for it.

General observations from the study: Clones that contracted from day 15 to 85 were balanced CD4/CD8, while later expanders leaned CD4+.

After 5'RACE with constant-segment primers, TCR alpha and TCR beta cDNA libraries carrying sample barcodes and UMIs were obtained. TCRdb used MiXCR to reprocess the 5' RACE reads, holding one entry per CDR3 protein. The sample carries hundreds of thousands of distinct CDR3 sequences, around a sixth recorded once. The V call is TRBV7-6, the J call TRBJ1-2, with TRBD1 matching over 8 bases. What was sequenced was PBMCs or a T cell subset sorted from them (not recorded which). The sequence derives from a man aged 18 to 29 who had mild COVID-19 (a few samples of this study predate the infection). Cell type and time point are not known. In DNA, the CDR3 is TGTGCCAGCAGCCTAGAGACAGGGGCCCCAGGGTATGGCTACACCTTC. This codes for CASSLETGAPGYGYTF.